This T cell receptor (beta chain) was sequenced during a study of TIL therapy for anti-PD-1-resistant metastatic lung cancer (dated by TCRdb to the early 2020s). For the study in its entirety: Enrolled patients had a median age of 54 years (range roughly 38-80) and a median tumor PD-L1 proportion score of around 6%. The cohort was predominantly lung adenocarcinoma, with several EGFR-mutant and two ALK-rearranged tumors, and half of patients were current or former smokers. Across the cohort, whole-exome sequencing showed a median non-synonymous tumor mutation burden of under 1.8 mutations per megabase. T cell receptor beta sequencing of tumor and peripheral blood was used to follow clonotypes across the tumor, the expanded TIL product and serial blood samples.

Findings and caveats that apply to the study as a whole: High clonal turnover was observed in TIL culture, with many enriched product clones not detected in the baseline tumor, which suggested clonal contraction rather than faithful expansion. The study protocol defined all tumor marker inferences as exploratory. Compared with baseline intratumoral T cells, expanded TIL cultures were more clonal and less diverse (median clonality around 5.9% vs 31%, p < 0.0001). The cohort was highly selected, with more treatment-naive, never-smoker and oncogene-addicted patients than typical, limiting generalizability.

The time point label of this sample denotes: pre-treatment sample, taken before nivolumab and TIL therapy. The baseline tumor samples were excised metastases, mostly pleural nodules or supraclavicular lymph nodes, taken from the same resection that was used to grow TIL. Tumors were harvested before any PD-1/PD-L1 blockade; patients then received nivolumab, and those progressing received lymphodepletion, expanded TIL infusion and IL-2. A phase I trial run at two centers enrolled adults with stage 4 NSCLC between October 2017 and 2020. The samples were obtained from a phase I trial that was single-arm and open-label and tested tumor-infiltrating lymphocyte therapy combined with nivolumab in advanced non-small cell lung cancer. Portions of each resected tumor were snap-frozen in liquid nitrogen and stored at -80 °C. Using laser-capture macrodissection, tumor regions of interest were selected on H&E sections, then pulverized into roughly 15 mg aliquots and extracted using Qiagen Allprep kits.

Counted from cysteine to phenylalanine, this CDR3 has 13 amino acids. The CDR3 DNA has 39 bases and is translated from base 1. From a lookup of the germline V gene, CDR1 and CDR2 are MNHNS and SASEGT. The V and J ends are trimmed by 1 base and 3 bases, leaving 7 bases between them. As for this clone: Its antigen is still unknown. No much larger clonotype is one base removed from it; base qualities were not supplied.

TCR beta CDR3 regions were amplified from genomic DNA with the immunoSEQ v3 hsTCRB kit using bias-controlled multiplex PCR. TCR libraries were sequenced on an Illumina NextSeq 500 to roughly 2 million read pairs for survey level or about 5-6.5 million for deep level. The study's processing was this. The immunoSEQ Analyzer software assigned V, D and J genes, filtered out non-productive sequences, and reported clonality. To compare repertoires between infused TIL and blood, productive Simpson clonality was used along with the Morisita overlap index of productive TRB rearrangements. The table was pulled from immuneACCESS by TCRdb, which kept in-frame rearrangements only. Such tables lose some clones; where checked, under half of the loss comes from unresolved V genes, and the rest has no known cause. V and J calls and clone size are copied from that table; D and trimming were computed from the DNA. This sample gives 13,000 or so clones in total; 66% of them show up just once. The ten largest clones add up to roughly 9% of the sample.

The sample was tumor tissue, taken at baseline. The clonotype comes from a woman between 25 and 85 years old with non-small cell lung cancer. The sequence joins TRBV6-1 to TRBJ2-7; no D segment can be confidently identified. The CDR3 region: CASSEDSHYEQYF. The DNA sequence follows: TGTGCCAGCAGTGAAGACAGCCACTACGAGCAGTACTTC.